This T cell receptor beta chain was identified in a study of blood T cells in healthy people across ages. They isolated at least 6.5 million PBMCs from each sample. Next came a second PCR, run for about 7 to 12 cycles, which used a sample-barcoded 5' primer along with a J-beta primer mix. TCRdb re-derived calls from the 5' RACE reads in MiXCR, one entry per CDR3 protein. This sample has about 290,000 distinct CDR3 sequences, with roughly 26% found just once. The table lists this clonotype with a count of one. The CDR3 sequence is 12 residues long. V lost 3 bases to trimming and J lost 8 bases, with 10 bases between them. Germline lookup yields CDR1 SGHTA and CDR2 FQGNSA.

This clonotype was obtained from a woman in her seventies in good health. The chain employs TRBV7-2 and TRBJ1-2; no firm D call. Sequenced input: blood. The CDR3 loop reads CASSFTGRGYTF. CDR3 bases: TGTGCCAGCAGCTTTACGGGAAGAGGCTACACCTTC.